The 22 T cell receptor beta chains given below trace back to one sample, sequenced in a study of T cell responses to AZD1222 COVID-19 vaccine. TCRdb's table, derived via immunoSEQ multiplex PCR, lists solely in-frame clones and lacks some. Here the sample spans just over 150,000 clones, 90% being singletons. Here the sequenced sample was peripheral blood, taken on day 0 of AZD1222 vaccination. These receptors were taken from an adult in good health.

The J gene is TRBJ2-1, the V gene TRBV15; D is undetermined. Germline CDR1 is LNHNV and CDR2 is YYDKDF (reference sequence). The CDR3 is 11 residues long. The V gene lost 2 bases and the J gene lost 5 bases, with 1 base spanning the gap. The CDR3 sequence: CATSRNNEQFF. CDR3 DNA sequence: TGTGCCACCAGCAGAAACAATGAGCAGTTCTTC.

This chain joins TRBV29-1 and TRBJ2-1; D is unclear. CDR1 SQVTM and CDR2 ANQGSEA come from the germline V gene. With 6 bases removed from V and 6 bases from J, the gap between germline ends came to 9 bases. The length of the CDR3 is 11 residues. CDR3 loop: CSVTGLNEQFF. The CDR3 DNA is TGCAGCGTCACGGGCCTCAATGAGCAGTTCTTC.

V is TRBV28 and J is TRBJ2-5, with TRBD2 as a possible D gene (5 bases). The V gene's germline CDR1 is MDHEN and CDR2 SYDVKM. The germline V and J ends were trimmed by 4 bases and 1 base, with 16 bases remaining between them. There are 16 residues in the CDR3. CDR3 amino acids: CASSSLFLGSQETQYF. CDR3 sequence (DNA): TGTGCCAGCAGTTCTTTGTTTTTAGGGAGCCAAGAGACCCAGTACTTC.

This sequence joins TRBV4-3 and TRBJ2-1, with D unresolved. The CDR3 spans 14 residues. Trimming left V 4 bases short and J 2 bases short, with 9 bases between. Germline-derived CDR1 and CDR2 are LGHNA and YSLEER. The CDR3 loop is CASSLRAAYNEQFF. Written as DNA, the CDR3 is TGCGCCAGCAGCCTTAGGGCAGCCTACAATGAGCAGTTCTTC.

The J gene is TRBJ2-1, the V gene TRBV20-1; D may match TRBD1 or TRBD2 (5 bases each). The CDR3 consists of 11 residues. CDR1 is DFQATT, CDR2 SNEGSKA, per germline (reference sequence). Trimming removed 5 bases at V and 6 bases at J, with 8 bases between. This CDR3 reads CSAGTVNEQFF. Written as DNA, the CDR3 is TGCAGTGCTGGGACGGTCAATGAGCAGTTCTTC.

CDR3 sequence reads: CASSQGRGTTDTQYF. The CDR3 coding sequence is TGCGCCAGCAGCCAAGGCAGGGGAACCACAGATACGCAGTATTTT. The chain employs TRBV4-3 and TRBJ2-3; a weak D match, TRBD1 (6 bases). This CDR3 spans 15 amino acids. V was shortened by 1 base and J by 2 bases, with 10 bases between the two germline ends. The germline V gene encodes CDR1 LGHNA and CDR2 YSLEER.

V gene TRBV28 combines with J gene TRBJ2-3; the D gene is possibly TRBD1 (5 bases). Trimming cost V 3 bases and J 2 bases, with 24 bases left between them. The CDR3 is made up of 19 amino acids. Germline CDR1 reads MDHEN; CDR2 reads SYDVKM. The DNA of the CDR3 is TGTGCCAGCAGTTTCCGCACCTTCGGCGTCACAGGAAACACAGATACGCAGTATTTT. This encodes CASSFRTFGVTGNTDTQYF.

The CDR3 DNA reads as TGTGCCAGCTCACCATCTACAGCGTCTAACTATGGCTACACCTTC. Its translation is CASSPSTASNYGYTF. This chain links TRBV18 with TRBJ1-2; D call uncertain. Trimming cost V 2 bases and J 0 bases, with 10 bases left between them. From germline, CDR1 is KGHSH and CDR2 LQKENI. This CDR3 comprises 15 residues.

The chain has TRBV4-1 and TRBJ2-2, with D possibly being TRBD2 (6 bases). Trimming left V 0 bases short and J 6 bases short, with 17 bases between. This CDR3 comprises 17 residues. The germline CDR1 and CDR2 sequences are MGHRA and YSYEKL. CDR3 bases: TGCGCCAGCAGCCAAGAGACAAGGCGTTGGGAGGCCGGGGAGCTGTTTTTT. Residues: CASSQETRRWEAGELFF.

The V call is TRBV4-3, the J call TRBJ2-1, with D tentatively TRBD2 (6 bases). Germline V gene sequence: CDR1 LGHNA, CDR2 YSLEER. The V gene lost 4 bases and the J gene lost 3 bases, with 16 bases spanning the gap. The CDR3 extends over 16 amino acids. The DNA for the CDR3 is TGCGCCAGCAGCCTTTACTCCCGGGACTTCTACAATGAGCAGTTCTTC. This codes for CASSLYSRDFYNEQFF.

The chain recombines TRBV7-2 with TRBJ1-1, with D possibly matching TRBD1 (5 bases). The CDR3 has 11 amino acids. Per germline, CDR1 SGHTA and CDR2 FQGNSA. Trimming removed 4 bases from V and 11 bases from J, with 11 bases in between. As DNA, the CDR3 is TGTGCCAGCAGCTCGACAGTTACGGCTTTCTTT. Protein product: CASSSTVTAFF.

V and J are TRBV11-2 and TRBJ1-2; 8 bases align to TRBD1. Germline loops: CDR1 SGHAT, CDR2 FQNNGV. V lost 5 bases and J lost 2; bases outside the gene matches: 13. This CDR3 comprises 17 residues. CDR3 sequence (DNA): TGTGCCAGCAGCACCCAAGCAGGGGGCAAAACAAACTATGGCTACACCTTC. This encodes CASSTQAGGKTNYGYTF.

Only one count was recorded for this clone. CDR3 sequence reads: CASSGGTNTEAFF. In nucleotides, the CDR3 is TGTGCCAGCAGCGGGGGGACGAACACTGAAGCTTTCTTT. The chain couples TRBV9 to TRBJ1-1; TRBD1 might be the D (5 bases). Trimming stripped 3 bases from V and 1 base from J, with 7 bases between. Germline V lookup: CDR1 SGDLS, CDR2 YYNGEE. The CDR3 spans 13 residues.

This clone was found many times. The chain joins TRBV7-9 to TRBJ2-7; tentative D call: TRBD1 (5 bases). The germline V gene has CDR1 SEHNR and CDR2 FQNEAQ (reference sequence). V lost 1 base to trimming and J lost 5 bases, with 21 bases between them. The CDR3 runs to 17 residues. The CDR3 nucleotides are TGTGCCAGCAGCTTAGGTACCTCAGGGCAAAGTCGCAACGAGCAGTACTTC. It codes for CASSLGTSGQSRNEQYF. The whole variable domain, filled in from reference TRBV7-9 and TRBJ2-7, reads DTGVSQNPRHKITKRGQNVTFRCDPISEHNRLYWYRQTLGQGPEFLTYFQNEAQLEKSRLLSDRFSAERPKGSFSTLEIQRTEQGDSAMYLCASSLGTSGQSRNEQYFGPGTRLTVT.

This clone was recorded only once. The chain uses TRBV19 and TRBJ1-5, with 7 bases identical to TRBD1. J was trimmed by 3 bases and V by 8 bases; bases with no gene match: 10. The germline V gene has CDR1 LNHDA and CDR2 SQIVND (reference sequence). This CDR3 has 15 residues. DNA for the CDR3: TGTGCCAGTTCTATCCGGGACAGCAACAATCAGCCCCAGCATTTT. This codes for CASSIRDSNNQPQHF. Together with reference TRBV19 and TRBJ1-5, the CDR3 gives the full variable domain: DGGITQSPKYLFRKEGQNVTLSCEQNLNHDAMYWYRQDPGQGLRLIYYSQIVNDFQKGDIAEGYSVSREKKESFPLTVTSAQKNPTAFYLCASSIRDSNNQPQHFGDGTRLSIL.

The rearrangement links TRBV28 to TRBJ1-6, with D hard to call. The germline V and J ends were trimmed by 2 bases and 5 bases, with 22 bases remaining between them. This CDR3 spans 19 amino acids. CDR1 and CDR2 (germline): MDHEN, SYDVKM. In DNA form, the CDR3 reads TGTGCCAGCAGTTTAGTCGCTCGGCGGCGGACCTTCAATAATTCACCCCTCCACTTT. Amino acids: CASSLVARRRTFNNSPLHF.

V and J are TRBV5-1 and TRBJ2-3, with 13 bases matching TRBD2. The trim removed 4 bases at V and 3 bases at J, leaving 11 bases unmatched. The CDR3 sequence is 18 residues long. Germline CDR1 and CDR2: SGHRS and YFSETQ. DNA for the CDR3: TGCGCCAGCAGCGCGGGACAGGGACTAGCGGGAAGGACAGATACGCAGTATTTT. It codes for CASSAGQGLAGRTDTQYF.

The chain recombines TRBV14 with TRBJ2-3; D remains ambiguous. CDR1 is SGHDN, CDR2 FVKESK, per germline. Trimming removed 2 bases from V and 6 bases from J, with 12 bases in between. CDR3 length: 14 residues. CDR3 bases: TGTGCCAGCAGCCAACTAGTAGGGTTGGATACGCAGTATTTT. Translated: CASSQLVGLDTQYF.

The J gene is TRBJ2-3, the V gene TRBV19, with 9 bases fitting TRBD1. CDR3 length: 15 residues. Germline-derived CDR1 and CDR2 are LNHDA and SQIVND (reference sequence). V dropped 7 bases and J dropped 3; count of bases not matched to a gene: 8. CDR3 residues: CASTPGTGYTDTQYF. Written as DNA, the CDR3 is TGTGCCAGTACTCCAGGGACAGGGTATACAGATACGCAGTATTTT.

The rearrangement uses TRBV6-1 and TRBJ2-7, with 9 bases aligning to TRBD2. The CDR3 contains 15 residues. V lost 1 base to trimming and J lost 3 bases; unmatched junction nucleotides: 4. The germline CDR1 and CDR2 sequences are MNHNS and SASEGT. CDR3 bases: TGTGCCAGCAGTGAAGTAGCGGGAGAGGTCTACGAGCAGTACTTC. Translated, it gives CASSEVAGEVYEQYF.

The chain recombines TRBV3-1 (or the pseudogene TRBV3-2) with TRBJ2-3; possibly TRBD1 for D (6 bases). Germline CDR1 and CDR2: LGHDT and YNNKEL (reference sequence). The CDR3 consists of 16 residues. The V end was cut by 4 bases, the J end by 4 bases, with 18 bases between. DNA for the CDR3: TGTGCCAGCAGCCCCCTAGTGGGACAAGCCCCAGATACGCAGTATTTT. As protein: CASSPLVGQAPDTQYF.

In nucleotides, the CDR3 is TGTGCCAGCAGCTTAGGGCAGGGCGAAACTGAAGCTTTCTTT. This translates into CASSLGQGETEAFF. The rearrangement uses TRBV7-9 and TRBJ1-1; tentative D call: TRBD1 (5 bases). The CDR3 runs 14 residues. Germline V gene data show CDR1 as SEHNR and CDR2 as FQNEAQ (reference sequence). Trimming left V 1 base short and J 5 bases short, with 11 bases between.